This T cell receptor beta chain emerged from a study of Ad26.COV2.S vaccination and SARS-CoV-2 variants. General study findings and limits: Those who received vaccine or placebo ended up with similar non-spike TCR breadth.

There are 14 residues in the CDR3. V lost 1 base to trimming and J lost 3 bases, with 9 bases between them. Per germline, CDR1 LGHNA and CDR2 YNFKEQ. This clone was observed a few times. Its antigen is unknown. The data were produced by immunoSEQ multiplex PCR, yet TCRdb's version contains in-frame clones alone and is incomplete. The sample carries approximately 97,000 clones, about 78% recorded once. The sequencing here drew on peripheral blood, taken after recovery from COVID-19. This TCR came from a human donor who had recovered from COVID-19. The rearrangement joins TRBV4-2 to TRBJ2-5, with D maybe TRBD1 (5 bases). CDR3 nucleotides: TGTGCCAGCAGCCAAGTCGGCAGGGAAGAGACCCAGTACTTC. Its protein is CASSQVGREETQYF.